This passage covers 2 T cell receptor beta chains from one sample sequenced in a study of CD8 T cell repertoires and HIV-1 epitope variants. Antigen specificity for these receptors is unknown. TCRdb's table, derived via immunoSEQ multiplex PCR, lists solely in-frame clones and lacks some. The sample includes thousands of clones, more than 65% seen only once; the top ten take approximately 45%. Sequencing used cultured CD8+ T cells derived from PBMCs. Source of these receptors: a male donor with HIV.

V and J are TRBV6-6 and TRBJ2-7; D perhaps matches TRBD1 (5 bases). There are 14 residues in the CDR3. Germline CDR1 and CDR2: MNHNY and SVGAGI (reference sequence). V was pared by 4 bases and J by 1 base, with 11 bases between. CDR3 DNA sequence: TGTGCCAGCAGTTTCTCAAGGGGATCCTACGAGCAGTACTTC. Residues: CASSFSRGSYEQYF.

The chain combines TRBV27 with TRBJ2-5, with D unclear. V was clipped by 5 bases and J by 0 bases, with 7 bases between them. CDR1 MNHEY and CDR2 SMNVEV come from the germline V gene (reference sequence). The CDR3 has 13 residues. The CDR3 nucleotides read TGTGCCAGCAGTCCGCCCTACCAAGAGACCCAGTACTTC. It specifies CASSPPYQETQYF.